A selection of T cell receptor beta chains follows, all from one sample in a study of blood T cell repertoires in COVID-19. Repertoires were generated with immunoSEQ multiplex PCR, while TCRdb's copy carries only in-frame clones and drops some. The data contain some 380,000 clones, 90% of them singletons. The sequencing sample was made of peripheral blood. Receptors were obtained from a young man with active or convalescent COVID-19. Both conserved end residues are part of each CDR3. The D gene is left open where the match is weak. Clone size is not always given. Where it is, it says once, few, many or a class for expanded clones.

abundance,d_gene,v_gene,j_gene,len,CDR3nt,CDR3aa
NA,NA,TRBV6-5,TRBJ2-5,13,TGTGCCAGCAGTTACTCGGGCGGGGAGACCCAGTACTTC,CASSYSGGETQYF
NA,NA,TRBV6-2/TRBV6-3,TRBJ2-1,11,TGTGCCAGCAGCCCCACGGGGGAGCAGTTCTTC,CASSPTGEQFF
NA,TRBD1,TRBV6-5,TRBJ2-7,13,TGTGCCAGCAGCCTGACAGGGGCATGGGAGCAGTACTTC,CASSLTGAWEQYF
once,NA,TRBV7-9,TRBJ1-4,15,TGTGCCAGCAGCTTATTTAGTACAGGGAATGAAAAACTGTTTTTT,CASSLFSTGNEKLFF
NA,TRBD1,TRBV5-6,TRBJ1-5,16,TGTGCCAGCAGCTTTAGGGTCGGGACAGAGAATCAGCCCCAGCATTTT,CASSFRVGTENQPQHF
once,TRBD1,TRBV6-5,TRBJ1-3,14,TGTGCCAGCAGCTCAGGGGGCGTCGGAAACACCATATATTTT,CASSSGGVGNTIYF
NA,NA,TRBV3-1/TRBV3-2,TRBJ1-2,14,TGTGCCAGCACCCCTGCAGGGGCGGTCTATGGCTACACCTTC,CASTPAGAVYGYTF
NA,TRBD1,TRBV28,TRBJ1-2,16,TGTGCCAGCAGTTCCCCCGTATCAGGGGGCGGCTATGGCTACACCTTC,CASSSPVSGGGYGYTF
NA,TRBD1,TRBV4-2,TRBJ1-2,16,TGTGCCAGCAGCCGAGAACGGACAGGTCCCAACTATGGCTACACCTTC,CASSRERTGPNYGYTF
NA,TRBD1,TRBV7-6,TRBJ2-1,15,TGTGCCAGCAGTACCGGGACAGGACCCTACAATGAGCAGTTCTTC,CASSTGTGPYNEQFF
NA,NA,TRBV3-1/TRBV3-2,TRBJ2-7,17,TGTGCCAGCAGCCATACCGGGGGATCGTCAACTTTTGGAGAGCAGTACTTC,CASSHTGGSSTFGEQYF
NA,NA,TRBV6-2/TRBV6-3,TRBJ2-5,12,TGTGCCAGCAGTTACCAGAGAGGGACCCAGTACTTC,CASSYQRGTQYF
NA,NA,TRBV18,TRBJ2-5,12,TGTGCCAGCTCACCAGAGGAAGAGACCCAGTACTTC,CASSPEEETQYF
NA,TRBD1,TRBV7-8,TRBJ1-1,14,TGTGCCAGCAGCGCCAGGGGGAAAGACTTGCGGGCTTTCTTT,CASSARGKDLRAFF
once,NA,TRBV5-4,TRBJ1-1,15,TGTGCCAGCAGCTTCAGGACGGGGATGAACACTGAAGCTTTCTTT,CASSFRTGMNTEAFF
once,NA,TRBV7-7,TRBJ2-3,14,TGTGCCAGCAGCTTATACGAGTCTGCAGATACGCAGTATTTT,CASSLYESADTQYF
NA,TRBD1,TRBV5-6,TRBJ2-7,13,TGTGCCAGCAGCGCCGGGACAGCCAACGAGCAGTACTTC,CASSAGTANEQYF
NA,TRBD1,TRBV7-8,TRBJ1-2,13,TGTGCCAGCAGCCCTCGGGACAGCTATGGCTACACCTTC,CASSPRDSYGYTF
NA,TRBD2,TRBV10-3,TRBJ2-7,15,TGTGCCATCAGGGAGCGGGAGAATTGGGCCTACGAGCAGTACTTC,CAIRERENWAYEQYF
NA,NA,TRBV6-5,TRBJ1-2,11,TGTGCCAGCTGCGGGAACTATGGCTACACCTTC,CASCGNYGYTF
once,TRBD1,TRBV24-1,TRBJ1-4,14,TGTGCCACCAGTGATTCCGGGACAGTTAAAAAACTGTTTTTT,CATSDSGTVKKLFF
NA,TRBD2,TRBV27,TRBJ2-3,15,TGTGCCAGCAGTTTAGGACTAGCGGGCCCAGATACGCAGTATTTT,CASSLGLAGPDTQYF
NA,NA,TRBV28,TRBJ2-7,14,TGTGCCAGCAGTTTGGTTTCGAGCGGCTACGAGCAGTACTTC,CASSLVSSGYEQYF
NA,TRBD1,TRBV18,TRBJ1-1,15,TGTGCCAGCTCGCGGACAGGGGGCCTTGTATCTGAAGCTTTCTTT,CASSRTGGLVSEAFF
NA,TRBD1,TRBV11-2,TRBJ2-5,13,TGTGCCAGCAGCTCGGACAGGGCTGAGACCCAGTACTTC,CASSSDRAETQYF
NA,TRBD1,TRBV15,TRBJ2-1,14,TGTGCCACCAGCAAGATAGGACAGGGGGATGAGCAGTTCTTC,CATSKIGQGDEQFF
NA,TRBD1,TRBV2,TRBJ2-3,15,TGTGCCAGCAGTGGGACAGGGGGCCCGGCAGATACGCAGTATTTT,CASSGTGGPADTQYF
NA,NA,TRBV27,TRBJ2-2,15,TGTGCCAGCAGTTTATCGACAGCGTACACCGGGGAGCTGTTTTTT,CASSLSTAYTGELFF
NA,TRBD1,TRBV7-3,TRBJ1-6,15,TGTGCCAGCAGCCCGGGGACAGGGTGGGAATCACCCCTCCACTTT,CASSPGTGWESPLHF
NA,TRBD1,TRBV27,TRBJ2-1,13,TGTGCCAGCCGGACAGGGGTCTACAATGAGCAGTTCTTC,CASRTGVYNEQFF
NA,NA,TRBV11-2,TRBJ1-1,15,TGTGCCAGCAGCTTAGCACGGGGGGGGCACACTGAAGCTTTCTTT,CASSLARGGHTEAFF
NA,TRBD2,TRBV24-1,TRBJ2-7,14,TGTGCCACCAGCGGGGCGGGAGGGCCCTTCGAGCAGTACTTC,CATSGAGGPFEQYF
NA,TRBD1,TRBV6-5,TRBJ1-2,13,TGTGCCAGCAGTAGGACAGGATTGGATGGCTACACCTTC,CASSRTGLDGYTF
NA,TRBD1,TRBV5-6,TRBJ2-7,15,TGTGCCAGCAGCCCAGGGACAGGGGGCCCCTACGAGCAGTACTTC,CASSPGTGGPYEQYF
NA,NA,TRBV19,TRBJ2-5,17,TGTGCCAGTAGTATAGAAGACTTTTTTTCCTCCGAGGAGACCCAGTACTTC,CASSIEDFFSSEETQYF
NA,NA,TRBV18,TRBJ1-2,12,TGTGCCAGCTCACCCTACGACTATGGCTACACCTTC,CASSPYDYGYTF
NA,TRBD2,TRBV2,TRBJ2-1,17,TGTGCCAGCAGTCTACGACTAGCGGGAGAGGTGTTAAATGAGCAGTTCTTC,CASSLRLAGEVLNEQFF
NA,TRBD1,TRBV11-3,TRBJ2-5,15,TGTGCCAGCAGCCCCGGTCGACAGGGGCAAGAGACCCAGTACTTC,CASSPGRQGQETQYF
NA,NA,TRBV19,TRBJ1-4,12,TGTGCCAGTACATATAGGGGGGAAAAACTGTTTTTT,CASTYRGEKLFF
NA,NA,TRBV12-3/TRBV12-4,TRBJ1-2,13,TGTGCCAGCAGTAAAGACACTAACTATGGCTACACCTTC,CASSKDTNYGYTF
NA,TRBD2,TRBV7-3,TRBJ2-1,15,TGTGCCAGCAGCACCCTAGCGGGAGTACTTAGTGAGCAGTTCTTC,CASSTLAGVLSEQFF
NA,TRBD2,TRBV2,TRBJ2-3,16,TGTGCCAGCAGTTTGGGACTAGCGGGAGGCACAGATACGCAGTATTTT,CASSLGLAGGTDTQYF
once,NA,TRBV19,TRBJ2-5,13,TGTGCCAGTAGTAGGAGTTACCAAGAGACCCAGTACTTC,CASSRSYQETQYF
once,TRBD1,TRBV5-1,TRBJ1-1,13,TGCGCCAGCAGCAGCGACAGGGGCACTGAAGCTTTCTTT,CASSSDRGTEAFF
NA,TRBD1,TRBV27,TRBJ2-3,18,TGTGCCAGCAGTTTATCCGGACAGGGTCCTGGGGACACAGATACGCAGTATTTT,CASSLSGQGPGDTDTQYF
NA,NA,TRBV19,TRBJ2-5,15,TGTGCCAGTAGTTCCGACTGGCAGCTTCAAGAGACCCAGTACTTC,CASSSDWQLQETQYF
NA,NA,TRBV14,TRBJ1-2,12,TGTGCCAGCAGCCCAGGGTTCTATGGCTACACCTTC,CASSPGFYGYTF
once,NA,TRBV19,TRBJ1-3,15,TGTGCCAGTAGTATCCTCGCAGGGTCAGGAAACACCATATATTTT,CASSILAGSGNTIYF
NA,NA,TRBV7-8,TRBJ2-1,16,TGTGCCAGCAGCTTAGCGCAACGGGATAACTACAATGAGCAGTTCTTC,CASSLAQRDNYNEQFF